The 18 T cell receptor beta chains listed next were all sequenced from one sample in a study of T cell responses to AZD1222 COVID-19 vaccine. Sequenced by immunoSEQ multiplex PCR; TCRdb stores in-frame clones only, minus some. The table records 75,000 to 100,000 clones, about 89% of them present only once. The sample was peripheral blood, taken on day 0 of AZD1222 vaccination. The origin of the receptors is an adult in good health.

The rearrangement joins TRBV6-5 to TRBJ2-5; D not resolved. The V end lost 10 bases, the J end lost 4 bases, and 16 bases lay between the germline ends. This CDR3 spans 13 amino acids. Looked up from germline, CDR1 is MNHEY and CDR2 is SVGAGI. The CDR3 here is CATYRLLGETQYF. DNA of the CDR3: TGTGCCACTTACCGGCTCCTCGGAGAGACCCAGTACTTC.

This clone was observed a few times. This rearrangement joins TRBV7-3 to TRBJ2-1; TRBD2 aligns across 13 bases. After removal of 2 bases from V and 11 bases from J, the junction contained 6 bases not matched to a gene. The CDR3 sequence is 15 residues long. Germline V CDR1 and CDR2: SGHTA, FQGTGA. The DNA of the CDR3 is TGTGCCAGCAGCTTAGGACTAGCGGGAGAAAGTAAGCAGTTCTTC. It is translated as CASSLGLAGESKQFF.

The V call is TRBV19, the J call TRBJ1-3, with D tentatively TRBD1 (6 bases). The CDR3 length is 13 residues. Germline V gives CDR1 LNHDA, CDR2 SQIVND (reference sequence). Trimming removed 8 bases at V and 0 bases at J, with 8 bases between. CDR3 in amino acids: CASGQNSGNTIYF. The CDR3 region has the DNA TGTGCCAGTGGACAGAACTCTGGAAACACCATATATTTT.

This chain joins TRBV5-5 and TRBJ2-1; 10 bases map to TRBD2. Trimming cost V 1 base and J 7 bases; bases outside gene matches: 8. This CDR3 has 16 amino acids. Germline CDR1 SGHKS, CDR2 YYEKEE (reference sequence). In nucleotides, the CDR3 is TGTGCCAGCAGCTTGTATAGCTCTAGCGGGGGAAATGAGCAGTTCTTC. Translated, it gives CASSLYSSSGGNEQFF.

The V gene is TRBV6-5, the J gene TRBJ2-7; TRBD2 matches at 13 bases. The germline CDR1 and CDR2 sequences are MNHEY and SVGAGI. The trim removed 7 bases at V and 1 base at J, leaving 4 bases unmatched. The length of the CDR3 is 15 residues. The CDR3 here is CASKPGLAGSYEQYF. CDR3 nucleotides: TGTGCCAGCAAACCGGGACTAGCGGGATCCTACGAGCAGTACTTC.

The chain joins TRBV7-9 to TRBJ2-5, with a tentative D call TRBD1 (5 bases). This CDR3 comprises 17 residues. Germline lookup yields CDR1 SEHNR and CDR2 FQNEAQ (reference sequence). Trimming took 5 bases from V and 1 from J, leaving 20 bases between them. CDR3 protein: CASSQGALFALQETQYF. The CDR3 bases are TGTGCCAGCAGCCAGGGCGCATTATTCGCCCTCCAAGAGACCCAGTACTTC. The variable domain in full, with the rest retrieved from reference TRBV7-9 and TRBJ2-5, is DTGVSQNPRHKITKRGQNVTFRCDPISEHNRLYWYRQTLGQGPEFLTYFQNEAQLEKSRLLSDRFSAERPKGSFSTLEIQRTEQGDSAMYLCASSQGALFALQETQYFGPGTRLLVL.

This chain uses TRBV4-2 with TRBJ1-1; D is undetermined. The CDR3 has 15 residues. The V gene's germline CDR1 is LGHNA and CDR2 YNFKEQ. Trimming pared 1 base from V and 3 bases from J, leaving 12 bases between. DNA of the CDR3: TGTGCCAGCAGCCAAGGGTCAGAACTCGACACTGAAGCTTTCTTT. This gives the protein CASSQGSELDTEAFF.

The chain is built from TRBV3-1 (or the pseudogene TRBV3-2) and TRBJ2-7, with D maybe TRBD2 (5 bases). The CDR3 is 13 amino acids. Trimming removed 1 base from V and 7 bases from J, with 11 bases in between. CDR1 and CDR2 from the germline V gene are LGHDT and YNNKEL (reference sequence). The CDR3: CASSQGRGWEQYF. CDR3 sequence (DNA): TGTGCCAGCAGCCAAGGGAGAGGGTGGGAGCAGTACTTC.

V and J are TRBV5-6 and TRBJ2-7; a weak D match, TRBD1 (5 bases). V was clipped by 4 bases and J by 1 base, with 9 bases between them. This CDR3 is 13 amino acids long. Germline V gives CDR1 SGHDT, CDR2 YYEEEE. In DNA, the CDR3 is TGTGCCAGCAGCATTACAGGTTCCTACGAGCAGTACTTC. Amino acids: CASSITGSYEQYF.

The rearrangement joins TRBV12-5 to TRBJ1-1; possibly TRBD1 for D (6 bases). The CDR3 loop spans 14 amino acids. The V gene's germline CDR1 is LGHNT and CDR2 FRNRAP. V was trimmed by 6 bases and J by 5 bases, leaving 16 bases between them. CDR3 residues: CASGTWGGLTEAFF. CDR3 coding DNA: TGTGCTAGTGGCACATGGGGGGGGCTGACTGAAGCTTTCTTT. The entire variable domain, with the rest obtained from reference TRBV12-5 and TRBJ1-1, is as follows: DARVTQTPRHKVTEMGQEVTMRCQPILGHNTVFWYRQTMMQGLELLAYFRNRAPLDDSGMPKDRFSAEMPDATLATLKIQPSEPRDSAVYFCASGTWGGLTEAFFGQGTRLTVV.

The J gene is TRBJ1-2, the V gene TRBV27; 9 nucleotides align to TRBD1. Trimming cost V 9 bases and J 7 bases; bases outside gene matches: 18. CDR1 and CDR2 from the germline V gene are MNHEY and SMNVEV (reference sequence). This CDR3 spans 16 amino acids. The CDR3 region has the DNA TGTGCCAGTTCCTCCCGGGGGCCGTGGGACAGGGCTGGCTACACCTTC. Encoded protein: CASSSRGPWDRAGYTF.

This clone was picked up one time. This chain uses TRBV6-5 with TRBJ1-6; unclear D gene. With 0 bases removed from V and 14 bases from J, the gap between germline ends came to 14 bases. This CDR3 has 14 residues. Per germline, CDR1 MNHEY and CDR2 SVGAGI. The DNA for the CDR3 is TGTGCCAGCAGTTACTCGGCTCAGTTGAGCTCCCTCCACTTT. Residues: CASSYSAQLSSLHF.

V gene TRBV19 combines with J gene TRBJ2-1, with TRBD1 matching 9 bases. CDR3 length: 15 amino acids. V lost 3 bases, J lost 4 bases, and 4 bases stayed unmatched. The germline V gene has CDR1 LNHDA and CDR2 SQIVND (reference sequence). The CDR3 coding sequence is TGTGCCAGTAGTATCGGACAGGGGCTGTACAATGAGCAGTTCTTC. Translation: CASSIGQGLYNEQFF.

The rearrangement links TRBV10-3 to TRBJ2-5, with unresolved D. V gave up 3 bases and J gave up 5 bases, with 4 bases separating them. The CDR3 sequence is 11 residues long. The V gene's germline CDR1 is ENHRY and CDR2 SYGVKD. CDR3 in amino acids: CAISDMETQYF. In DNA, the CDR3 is TGTGCCATCAGTGACATGGAGACCCAGTACTTC.

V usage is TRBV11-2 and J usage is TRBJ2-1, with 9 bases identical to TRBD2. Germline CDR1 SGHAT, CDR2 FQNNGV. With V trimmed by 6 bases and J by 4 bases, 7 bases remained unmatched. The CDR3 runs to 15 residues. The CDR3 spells CASRSGTSRYNEQFF. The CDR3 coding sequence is TGTGCCAGCAGGTCCGGGACTAGCCGGTACAATGAGCAGTTCTTC.

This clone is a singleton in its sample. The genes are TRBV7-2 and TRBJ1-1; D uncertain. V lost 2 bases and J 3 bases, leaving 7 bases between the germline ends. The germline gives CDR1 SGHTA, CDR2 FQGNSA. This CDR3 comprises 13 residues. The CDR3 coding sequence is TGTGCCAGCAGCTTAACAGCTTACACTGAAGCTTTCTTT. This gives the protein CASSLTAYTEAFF.

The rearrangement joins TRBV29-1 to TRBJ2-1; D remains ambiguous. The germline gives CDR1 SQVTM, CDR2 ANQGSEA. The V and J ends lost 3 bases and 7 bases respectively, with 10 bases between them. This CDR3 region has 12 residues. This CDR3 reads CSVDSFENEQFF. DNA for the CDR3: TGCAGCGTTGACTCCTTCGAAAATGAGCAGTTCTTC.

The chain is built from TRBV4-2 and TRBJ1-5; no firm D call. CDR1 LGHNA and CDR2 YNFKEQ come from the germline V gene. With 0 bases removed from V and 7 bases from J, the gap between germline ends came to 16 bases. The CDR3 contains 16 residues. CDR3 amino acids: CASSQDYKASGQPQHF. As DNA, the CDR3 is TGTGCCAGCAGCCAAGATTATAAGGCATCTGGCCAGCCCCAGCATTTT.